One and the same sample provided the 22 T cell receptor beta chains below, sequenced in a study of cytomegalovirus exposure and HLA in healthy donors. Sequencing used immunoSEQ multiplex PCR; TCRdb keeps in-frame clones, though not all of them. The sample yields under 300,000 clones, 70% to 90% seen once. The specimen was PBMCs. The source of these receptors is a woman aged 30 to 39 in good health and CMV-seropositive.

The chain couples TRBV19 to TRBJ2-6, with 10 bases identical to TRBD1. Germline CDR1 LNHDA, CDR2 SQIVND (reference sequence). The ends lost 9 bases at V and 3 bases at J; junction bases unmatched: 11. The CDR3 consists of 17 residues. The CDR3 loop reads CASPSGDRGDGANVLTF. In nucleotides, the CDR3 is TGTGCCAGCCCCAGTGGGGACAGGGGTGATGGGGCCAACGTCCTGACTTTC.

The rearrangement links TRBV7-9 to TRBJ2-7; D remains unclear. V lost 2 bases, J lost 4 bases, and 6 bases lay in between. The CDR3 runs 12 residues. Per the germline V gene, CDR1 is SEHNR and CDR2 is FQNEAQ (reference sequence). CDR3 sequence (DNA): TGTGCCAGCAGCTTATCCGAGTACGAGCAGTACTTC. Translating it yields CASSLSEYEQYF.

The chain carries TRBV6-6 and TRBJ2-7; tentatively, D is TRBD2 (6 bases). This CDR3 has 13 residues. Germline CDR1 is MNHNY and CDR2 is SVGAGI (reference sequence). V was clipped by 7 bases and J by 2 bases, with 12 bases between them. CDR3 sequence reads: CASTTGVPYEQYF. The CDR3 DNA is TGTGCCAGCACGACGGGAGTCCCCTACGAGCAGTACTTC.

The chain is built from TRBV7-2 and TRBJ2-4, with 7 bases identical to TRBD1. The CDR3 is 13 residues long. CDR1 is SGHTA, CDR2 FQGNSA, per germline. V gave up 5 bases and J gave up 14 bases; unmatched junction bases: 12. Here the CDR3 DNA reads TGTGCCAGCAGCCCGGACAGGACCATGATGGAGTACTTC. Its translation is CASSPDRTMMEYF.

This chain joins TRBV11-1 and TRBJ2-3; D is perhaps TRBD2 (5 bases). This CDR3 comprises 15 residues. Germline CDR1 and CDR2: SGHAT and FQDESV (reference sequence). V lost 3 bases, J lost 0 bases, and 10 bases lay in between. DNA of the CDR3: TGTGCCAGCAGCTTTTTGGGAGCTAGCACAGATACGCAGTATTTT. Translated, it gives CASSFLGASTDTQYF.

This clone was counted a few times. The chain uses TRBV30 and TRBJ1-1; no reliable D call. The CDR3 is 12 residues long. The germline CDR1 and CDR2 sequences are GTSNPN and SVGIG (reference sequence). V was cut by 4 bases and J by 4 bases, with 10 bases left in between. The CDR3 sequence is CAWIQPGTEAFF. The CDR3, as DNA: TGTGCCTGGATACAACCAGGCACTGAAGCTTTCTTT.

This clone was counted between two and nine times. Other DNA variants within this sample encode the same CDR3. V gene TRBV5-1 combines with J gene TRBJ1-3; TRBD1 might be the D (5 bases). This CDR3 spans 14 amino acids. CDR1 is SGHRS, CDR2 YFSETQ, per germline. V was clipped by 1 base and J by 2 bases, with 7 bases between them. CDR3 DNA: TGCGCCAGCAGCTTGACAGGAACTGGAAACACCATATATTTT. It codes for CASSLTGTGNTIYF.

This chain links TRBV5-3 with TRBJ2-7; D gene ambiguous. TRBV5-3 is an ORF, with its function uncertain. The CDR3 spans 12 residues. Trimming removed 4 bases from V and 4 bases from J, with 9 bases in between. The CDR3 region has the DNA TGTGCCAGAAGCCCACACGGGTACGAGCAGTACTTC. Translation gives CARSPHGYEQYF.

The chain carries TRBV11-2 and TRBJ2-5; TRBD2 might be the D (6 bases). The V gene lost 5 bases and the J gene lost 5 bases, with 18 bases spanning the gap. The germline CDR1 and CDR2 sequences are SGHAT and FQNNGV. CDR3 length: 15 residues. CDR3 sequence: CASSPHLGGRETQYF. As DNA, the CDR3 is TGTGCCAGCAGCCCGCACCTAGGAGGGCGGGAGACCCAGTACTTC. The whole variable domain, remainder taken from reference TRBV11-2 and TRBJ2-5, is EAGVAQSPRYKIIEKRQSVAFWCNPISGHATLYWYQQILGQGPKLLIQFQNNGVVDDSQLPKDRFSAERLKGVDSTLKIQPAKLEDSAVYLCASSPHLGGRETQYFGPGTRLLVL.

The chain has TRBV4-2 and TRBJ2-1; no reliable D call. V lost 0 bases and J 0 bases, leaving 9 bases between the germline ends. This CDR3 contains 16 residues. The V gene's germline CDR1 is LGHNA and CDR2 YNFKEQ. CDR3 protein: CASSQEAASSYNEQFF. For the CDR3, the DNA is TGTGCCAGCAGCCAAGAGGCTGCTAGCTCCTACAATGAGCAGTTCTTC.

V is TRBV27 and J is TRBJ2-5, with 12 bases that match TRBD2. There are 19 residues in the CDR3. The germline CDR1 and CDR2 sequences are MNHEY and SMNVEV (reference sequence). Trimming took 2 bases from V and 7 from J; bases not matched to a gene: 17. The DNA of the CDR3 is TGTGCCAGCAGTTTAACACCTACGACACTAGCGGGAGGTTCTGGGACCCAGTACTTC. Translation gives CASSLTPTTLAGGSGTQYF.

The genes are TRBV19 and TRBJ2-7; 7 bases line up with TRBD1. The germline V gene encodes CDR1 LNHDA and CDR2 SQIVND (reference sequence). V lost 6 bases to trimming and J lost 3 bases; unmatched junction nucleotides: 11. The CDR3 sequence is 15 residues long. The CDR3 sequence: CASRQGTERHYEQYF. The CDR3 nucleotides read TGTGCCAGTAGACAAGGGACAGAGCGCCACTACGAGCAGTACTTC.

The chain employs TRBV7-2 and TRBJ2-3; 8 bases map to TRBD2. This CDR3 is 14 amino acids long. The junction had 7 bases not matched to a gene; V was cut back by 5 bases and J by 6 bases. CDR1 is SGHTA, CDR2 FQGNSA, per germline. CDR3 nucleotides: TGTGCCAGCAGCCTGGGACTAGTATCGGATACGCAGTATTTT. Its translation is CASSLGLVSDTQYF.

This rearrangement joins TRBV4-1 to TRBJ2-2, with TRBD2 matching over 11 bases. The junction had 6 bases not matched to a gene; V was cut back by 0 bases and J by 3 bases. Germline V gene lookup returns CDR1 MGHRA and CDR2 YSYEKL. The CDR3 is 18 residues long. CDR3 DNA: TGCGCCAGCAGCCAAGATATGGGACTAGCGGAGTACACCGGGGAGCTGTTTTTT. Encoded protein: CASSQDMGLAEYTGELFF.

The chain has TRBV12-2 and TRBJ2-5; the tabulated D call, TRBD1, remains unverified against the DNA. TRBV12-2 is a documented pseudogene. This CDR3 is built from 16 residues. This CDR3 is CASRFPQGVGQETQYF. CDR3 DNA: TGTGCAAGTCGCTTCCCCCAGGGTGTAGGGCAAGAGACCCAGTACTTC.

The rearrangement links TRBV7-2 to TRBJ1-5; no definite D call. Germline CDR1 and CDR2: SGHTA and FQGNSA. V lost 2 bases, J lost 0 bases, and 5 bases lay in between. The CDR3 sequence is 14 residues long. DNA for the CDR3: TGTGCCAGCAGCTTATACAGTAGCAATCAGCCCCAGCATTTT. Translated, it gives CASSLYSSNQPQHF.

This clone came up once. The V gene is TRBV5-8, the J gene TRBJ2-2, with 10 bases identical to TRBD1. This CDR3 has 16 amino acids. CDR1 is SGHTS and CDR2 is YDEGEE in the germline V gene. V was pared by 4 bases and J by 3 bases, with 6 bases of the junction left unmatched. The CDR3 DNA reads TGTGCCAGCAGCCGGGGGGACAGGGGCGACACCGGGGAGCTGTTTTTT. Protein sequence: CASSRGDRGDTGELFF.

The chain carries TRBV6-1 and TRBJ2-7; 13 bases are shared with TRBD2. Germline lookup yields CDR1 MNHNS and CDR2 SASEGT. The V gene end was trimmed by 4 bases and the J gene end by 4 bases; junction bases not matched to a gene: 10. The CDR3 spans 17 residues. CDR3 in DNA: TGTGCCAGCAGTGCCGGGACTAGCGGGACGTTCGCTTACGAGCAGTACTTC. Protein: CASSAGTSGTFAYEQYF.

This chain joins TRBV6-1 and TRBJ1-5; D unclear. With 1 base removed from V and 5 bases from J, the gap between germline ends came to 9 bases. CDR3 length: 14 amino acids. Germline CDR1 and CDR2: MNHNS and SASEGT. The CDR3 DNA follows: TGTGCCAGCAGTGAAGATAGCCGGGATCAGCCCCAGCATTTT. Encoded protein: CASSEDSRDQPQHF.

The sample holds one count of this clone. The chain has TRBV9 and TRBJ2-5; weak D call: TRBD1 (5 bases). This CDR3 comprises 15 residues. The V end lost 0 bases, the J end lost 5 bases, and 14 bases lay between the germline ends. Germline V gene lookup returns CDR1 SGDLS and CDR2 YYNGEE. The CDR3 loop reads CASSVGGASWETQYF. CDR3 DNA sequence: TGTGCCAGCAGCGTAGGGGGCGCCTCGTGGGAGACCCAGTACTTC.

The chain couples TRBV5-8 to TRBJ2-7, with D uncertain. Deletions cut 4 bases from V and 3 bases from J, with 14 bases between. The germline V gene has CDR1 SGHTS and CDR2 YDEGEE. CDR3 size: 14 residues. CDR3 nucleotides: TGTGCCAGCAGCCAGGTGGGCCCCTACTACGAGCAGTACTTC. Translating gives CASSQVGPYYEQYF.

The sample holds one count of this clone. CDR3 protein: CATSRLTGPSLYEQYF. The CDR3 nucleotides are TGTGCCACCAGCAGACTGACAGGTCCTTCCCTGTACGAGCAGTACTTC. The chain couples TRBV15 to TRBJ2-7; possibly TRBD1 for D (6 bases). Trimming pared 2 bases from V and 4 bases from J, leaving 18 bases between. The CDR3 runs 16 residues. In germline, CDR1 is LNHNV, CDR2 YYDKDF (reference sequence).